This TCR beta chain was sequenced for a study of cytomegalovirus exposure and HLA in healthy donors. CDR3 length equals 11 residues. Deletions cut 4 bases from V and 7 bases from J, with 7 bases between. From germline, CDR1 is SGHAT and CDR2 FQDESV (reference sequence). Both 60 Vbeta primers and 13 Jbeta primers went into the PCR. Repertoires were generated with immunoSEQ multiplex PCR, while TCRdb's copy carries only in-frame clones and drops some. The sample has about 110,000 clones; approximately 80% are singletons. This chain joins TRBV11-1 and TRBJ2-5; no reliable D call. The specimen was PBMCs. The sequence was collected from a man aged 55 to 70 in good health and CMV-seronegative. The CDR3 protein is CASSSYGTQYF. For the CDR3, the DNA is TGTGCCAGCAGCTCGTACGGGACCCAGTACTTC.